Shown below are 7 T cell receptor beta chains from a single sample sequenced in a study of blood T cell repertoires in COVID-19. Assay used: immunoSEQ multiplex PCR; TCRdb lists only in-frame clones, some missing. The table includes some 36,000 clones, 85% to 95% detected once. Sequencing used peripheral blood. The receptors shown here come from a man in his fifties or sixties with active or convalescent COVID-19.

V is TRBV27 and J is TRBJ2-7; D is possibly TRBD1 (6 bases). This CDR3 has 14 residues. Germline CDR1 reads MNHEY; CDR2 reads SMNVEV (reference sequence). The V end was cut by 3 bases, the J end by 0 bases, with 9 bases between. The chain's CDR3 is CASSFRQDSYEQYF. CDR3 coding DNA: TGTGCCAGCAGTTTCCGACAGGACTCCTACGAGCAGTACTTC.

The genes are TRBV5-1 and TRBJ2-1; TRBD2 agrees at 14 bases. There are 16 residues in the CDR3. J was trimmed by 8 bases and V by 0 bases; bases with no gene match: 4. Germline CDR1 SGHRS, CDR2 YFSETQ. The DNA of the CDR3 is TGCGCCAGCAGCTTGGGGGGACTAGCGGGAGTCGATGAGCAGTTCTTC. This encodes CASSLGGLAGVDEQFF.

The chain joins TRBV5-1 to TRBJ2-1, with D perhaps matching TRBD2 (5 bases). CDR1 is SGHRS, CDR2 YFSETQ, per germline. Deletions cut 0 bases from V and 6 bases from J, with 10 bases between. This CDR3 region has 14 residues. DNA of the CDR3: TGCGCCAGCAGCTTGGGTTCTAGCACCAATGAGCAGTTCTTC. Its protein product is CASSLGSSTNEQFF.

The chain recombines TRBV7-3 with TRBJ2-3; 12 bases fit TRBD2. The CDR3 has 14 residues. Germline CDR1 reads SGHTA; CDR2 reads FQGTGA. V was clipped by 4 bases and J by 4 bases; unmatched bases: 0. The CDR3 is CASSSSGGADTQYF. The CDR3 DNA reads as TGTGCCAGCAGCTCTAGCGGGGGGGCAGATACGCAGTATTTT. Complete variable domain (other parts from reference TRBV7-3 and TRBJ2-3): GAGVSQTPSNKVTEKGKYVELRCDPISGHTALYWYRQSLGQGPEFLIYFQGTGAADDSGLPNDRFFAVRPEGSVSTLKIQRTERGDSAVYLCASSSSGGADTQYFGPGTRLTVL.

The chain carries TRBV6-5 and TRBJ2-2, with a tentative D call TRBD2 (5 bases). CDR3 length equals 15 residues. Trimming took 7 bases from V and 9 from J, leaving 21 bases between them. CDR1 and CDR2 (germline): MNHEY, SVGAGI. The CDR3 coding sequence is TGTGCCAGCACCTTACAAGCGGAGAGCGTCTGGGAGCTGTTTTTT. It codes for CASTLQAESVWELFF.

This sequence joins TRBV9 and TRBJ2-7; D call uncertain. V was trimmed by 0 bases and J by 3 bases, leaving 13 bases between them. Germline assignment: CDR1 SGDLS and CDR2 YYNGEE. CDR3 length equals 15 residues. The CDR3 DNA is TGTGCCAGCAGCGTAGGGGCAGAAACTCTCTACGAGCAGTACTTC. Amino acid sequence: CASSVGAETLYEQYF.

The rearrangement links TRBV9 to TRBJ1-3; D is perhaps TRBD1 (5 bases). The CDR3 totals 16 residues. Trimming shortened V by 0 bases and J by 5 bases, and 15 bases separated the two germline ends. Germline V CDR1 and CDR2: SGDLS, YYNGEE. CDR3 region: CASSVEEGFGRNTIYF. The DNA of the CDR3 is TGTGCCAGCAGCGTAGAGGAGGGGTTCGGAAGAAACACCATATATTTT.